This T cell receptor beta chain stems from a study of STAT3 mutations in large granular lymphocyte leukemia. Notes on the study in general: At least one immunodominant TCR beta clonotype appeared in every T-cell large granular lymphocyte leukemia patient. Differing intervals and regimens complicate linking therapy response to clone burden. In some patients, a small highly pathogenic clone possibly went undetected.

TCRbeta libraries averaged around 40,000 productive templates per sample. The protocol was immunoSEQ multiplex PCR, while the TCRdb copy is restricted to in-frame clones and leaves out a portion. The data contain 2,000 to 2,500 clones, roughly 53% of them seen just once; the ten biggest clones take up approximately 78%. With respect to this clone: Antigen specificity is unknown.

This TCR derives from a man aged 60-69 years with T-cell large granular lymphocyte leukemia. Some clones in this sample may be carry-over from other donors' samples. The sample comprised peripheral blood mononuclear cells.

The CDR3 is CASSAMGLADTGELFF. The CDR3 DNA reads TGTGCCAGCAGTGCGATGGGACTAGCGGACACCGGGGAGCTGTTTTTT. V and J are TRBV6-1 and TRBJ2-2, with TRBD2 matching 11 bases. V gave up 4 bases and J gave up 3 bases; unmatched junction bases: 4. The germline gives CDR1 MNHNS, CDR2 SASEGT. The CDR3 spans 16 residues.